The rows below give T cell receptor beta chains drawn from one sample of a study of blood T cell repertoires in COVID-19. This table comes from immunoSEQ multiplex PCR, and its TCRdb copy is limited to in-frame clones, with some not included. The table includes some 33,000 clones, 70% to 90% detected once. The sample comprised peripheral blood. The receptors come from a man aged 55 to 69 with active COVID-19. The CDR3 runs from the conserved cysteine through the conserved F or W. D genes are given only for firm matches. Not all rows give a size; the values are once, few, many and, for expanded clones, a class.

few,TRBJ2-1,TRBD2,TRBV7-2,TGTGCCAGCAGCCTCTTGACTAGCGGGGGTCAAAAGAACAATGAGCAGTTCTTC,CASSLLTSGGQKNNEQFF
-,TRBJ2-5,-,TRBV9,TGTGCCAGCAGCGTAGCTAGAACGGAGACCCAGTACTTC,CASSVARTETQYF
-,TRBJ2-2,-,TRBV30,TGTGCCTGGAGTGCAATCGGGGAGCTGTTTTTT,CAWSAIGELFF
-,TRBJ2-1,-,TRBV6-6,TGTGCCAGCAGTCCCCGCAGCGTCGGGAGCTCCTACAATGAGCAGTTCTTC,CASSPRSVGSSYNEQFF
-,TRBJ2-7,TRBD2,TRBV7-6,TGTGCCAGCAGCCCAACGACTAGCGGGGGACACCCGCAGTACTTC,CASSPTTSGGHPQYF
-,TRBJ2-1,TRBD2,TRBV27,TGTGCCAGCAGTAAGCGGGAAGGGCTCAATGAGCAGTTCTTC,CASSKREGLNEQFF
-,TRBJ2-6,TRBD1,TRBV2,TGTGCCAGCAGTAGACAGGGGGCACGTTCTGGGGCCAACGTCCTGACTTTC,CASSRQGARSGANVLTF
-,TRBJ2-3,TRBD2,TRBV5-1,TGCGCCAGCAGCTTGACTAGCGGGACCACAGATACGCAGTATTTT,CASSLTSGTTDTQYF
-,TRBJ2-1,TRBD2,TRBV7-9,TGTGCCAGCAGCTTCATGACTAGCGGGTCCTACAATGAGCAGTTCTTC,CASSFMTSGSYNEQFF
-,TRBJ2-7,TRBD1,TRBV5-6,TGTGCCAGCACCCGGGACAGGGGCACCCACTCCTACGAGCAGTACTTC,CASTRDRGTHSYEQYF
-,TRBJ2-7,TRBD2,TRBV7-2,TGTGCCAGCTCTCCGGTAGCGGGAGTAGGTTACGAGCAGTACTTC,CASSPVAGVGYEQYF
-,TRBJ1-5,-,TRBV28,TGTGCCAGCAGTTACCATCGGGGTTTAGGGATCCATAGCAATCAGCCCCAGCATTTT,CASSYHRGLGIHSNQPQHF
-,TRBJ2-7,TRBD1,TRBV27,TGTGCCAGCAGCTCCGGGACAGGAGGGCACGAGCAGTACTTC,CASSSGTGGHEQYF
-,TRBJ2-1,-,TRBV12-3/TRBV12-4,TGTGCCAGCAGTCGGTATCGGGAAGGTGAGCAGTTCTTC,CASSRYREGEQFF
once,TRBJ2-4,TRBD2,TRBV28,TGTGCCAGCAGTTTCGATGCGGGGGTTCTGCACTTC,CASSFDAGVLHF
-,TRBJ2-1,TRBD2,TRBV28,TGTGCCAGCAGTCCTGGAACTAGCGGCTACAATGAGCAGTTCTTC,CASSPGTSGYNEQFF
-,TRBJ1-4,-,TRBV7-8,TGTGCCAGCAGCCGGAGACAGGTTAATGAAAAACTGTTTTTT,CASSRRQVNEKLFF
once,TRBJ2-4,TRBD1,TRBV10-3,TGTGCCATCAGTGAGTCGCAGGGGGAGGCCAAAAACATTCAGTACTTC,CAISESQGEAKNIQYF